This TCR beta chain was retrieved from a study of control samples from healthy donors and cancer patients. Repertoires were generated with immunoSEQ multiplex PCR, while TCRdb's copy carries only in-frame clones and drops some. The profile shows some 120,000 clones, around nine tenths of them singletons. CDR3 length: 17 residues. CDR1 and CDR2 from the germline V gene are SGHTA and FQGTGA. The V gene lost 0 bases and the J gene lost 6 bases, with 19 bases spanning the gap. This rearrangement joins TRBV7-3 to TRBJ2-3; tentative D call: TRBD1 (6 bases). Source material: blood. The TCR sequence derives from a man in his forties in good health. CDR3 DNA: TGTGCCAGCAGCTTAACTTTTCAGGGGCGTTCTGGGGATACGCAGTATTTT. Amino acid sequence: CASSLTFQGRSGDTQYF.